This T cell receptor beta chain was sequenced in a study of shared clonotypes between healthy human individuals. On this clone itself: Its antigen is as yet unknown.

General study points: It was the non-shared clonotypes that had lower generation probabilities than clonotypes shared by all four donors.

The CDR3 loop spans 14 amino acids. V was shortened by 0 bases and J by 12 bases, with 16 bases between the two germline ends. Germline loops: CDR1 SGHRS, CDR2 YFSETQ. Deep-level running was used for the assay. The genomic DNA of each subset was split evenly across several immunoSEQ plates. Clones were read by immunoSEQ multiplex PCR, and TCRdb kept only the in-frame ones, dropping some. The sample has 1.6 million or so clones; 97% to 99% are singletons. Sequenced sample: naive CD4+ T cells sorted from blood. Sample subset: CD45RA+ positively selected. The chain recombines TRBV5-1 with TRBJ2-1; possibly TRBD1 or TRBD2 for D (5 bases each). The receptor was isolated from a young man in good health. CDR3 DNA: TGCGCCAGCAGCTTGGCGGGACCAAATTACGGGCAGTTCTTC. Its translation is CASSLAGPNYGQFF.